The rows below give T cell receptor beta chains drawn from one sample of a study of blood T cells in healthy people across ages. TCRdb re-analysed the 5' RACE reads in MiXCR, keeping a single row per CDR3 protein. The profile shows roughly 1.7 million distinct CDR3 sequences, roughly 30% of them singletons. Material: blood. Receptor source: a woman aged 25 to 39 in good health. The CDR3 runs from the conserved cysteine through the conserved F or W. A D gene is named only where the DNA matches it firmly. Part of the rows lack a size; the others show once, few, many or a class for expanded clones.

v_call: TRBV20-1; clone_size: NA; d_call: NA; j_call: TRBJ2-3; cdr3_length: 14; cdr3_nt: TGCAGTGCTCACGGGCAGGCTAGCGCAGATACGCAGTATTTT; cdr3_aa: CSAHGQASADTQYF
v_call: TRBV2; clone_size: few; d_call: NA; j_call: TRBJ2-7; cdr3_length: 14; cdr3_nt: TGTGCCAGCAGCTCAGAGGGGTCGCGTTACGAGCAGTACTTC; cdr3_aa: CASSSEGSRYEQYF
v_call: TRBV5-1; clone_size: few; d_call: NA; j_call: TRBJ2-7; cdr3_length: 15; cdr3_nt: TGCGCCAGCAGCTTGGAGGGTCCCCTCGCCTACGAGCAGTACTTC; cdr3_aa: CASSLEGPLAYEQYF
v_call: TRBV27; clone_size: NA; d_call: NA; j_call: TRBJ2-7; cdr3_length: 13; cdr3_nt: TGTGCCAGCGGTAGCGGGACAGGATACGAGCAGTACTTC; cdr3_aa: CASGSGTGYEQYF
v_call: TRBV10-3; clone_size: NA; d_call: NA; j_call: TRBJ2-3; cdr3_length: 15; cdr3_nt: TGTGCCATCACAAGTGGAAGGGGCACGGCAGATACGCAGTATTTT; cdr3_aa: CAITSGRGTADTQYF
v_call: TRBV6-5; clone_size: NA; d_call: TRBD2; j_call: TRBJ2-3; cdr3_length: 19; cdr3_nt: TGTGCCAGCAGTTATCAAGGGAGCGGGAGTCCTAAGAGGTCAGATACGCAGTATTTT; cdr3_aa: CASSYQGSGSPKRSDTQYF
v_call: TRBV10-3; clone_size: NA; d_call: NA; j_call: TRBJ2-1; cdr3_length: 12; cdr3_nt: TGTGCCATCAGGGTTGGGAACAATGAGCAGTTCTTC; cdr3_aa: CAIRVGNNEQFF
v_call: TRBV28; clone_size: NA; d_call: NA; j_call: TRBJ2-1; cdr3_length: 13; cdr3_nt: TGTGCCAGCAGTTTAGTGGTCGAGGGCGAGCAGTTCTTC; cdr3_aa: CASSLVVEGEQFF
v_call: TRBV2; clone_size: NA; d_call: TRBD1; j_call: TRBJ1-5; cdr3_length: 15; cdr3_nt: TGTGCCAGCAGTGAGGGGACAGGGGGGAATCTGCCCCAGCATTTT; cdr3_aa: CASSEGTGGNLPQHF
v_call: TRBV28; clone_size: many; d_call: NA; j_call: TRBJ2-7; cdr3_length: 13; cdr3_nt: TGTGCCAGCAGTCTCCAGGTGAACTACGAGCAGTACTTC; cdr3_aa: CASSLQVNYEQYF
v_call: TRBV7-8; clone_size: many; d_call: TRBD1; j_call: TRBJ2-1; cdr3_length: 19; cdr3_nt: TGTGCCAGCAGATCTCGGCCGGGACAGGGGGCCCCCTCCTACAATGAGCAGTTCTTC; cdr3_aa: CASRSRPGQGAPSYNEQFF
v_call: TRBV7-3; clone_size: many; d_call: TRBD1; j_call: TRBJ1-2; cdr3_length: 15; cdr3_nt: TGTGCCAGCAGTCCACAGGGGGGTAAGGGCTATGGCTACACCTTC; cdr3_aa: CASSPQGGKGYGYTF
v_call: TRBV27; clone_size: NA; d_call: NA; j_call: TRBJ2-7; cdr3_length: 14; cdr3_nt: TGTGCCAGCTCTAGCATAAAACGCTCCTACGAGCAGTACTTC; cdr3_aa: CASSSIKRSYEQYF
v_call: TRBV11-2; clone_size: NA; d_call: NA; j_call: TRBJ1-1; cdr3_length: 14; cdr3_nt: TGTGCCAGCAACCTGGGACGGTTTAACACTGAAGCTTTCTTT; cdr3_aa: CASNLGRFNTEAFF
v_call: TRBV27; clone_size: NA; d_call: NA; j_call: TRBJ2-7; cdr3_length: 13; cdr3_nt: TGTGCCAGCAGTCCCCTAGACCACTACGAGCAGTACTTC; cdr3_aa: CASSPLDHYEQYF
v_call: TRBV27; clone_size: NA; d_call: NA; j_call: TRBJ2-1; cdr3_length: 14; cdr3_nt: TGTGCCAGCAGTTTGGCGATTGAATACAATGAGCAGTTCTTC; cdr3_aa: CASSLAIEYNEQFF
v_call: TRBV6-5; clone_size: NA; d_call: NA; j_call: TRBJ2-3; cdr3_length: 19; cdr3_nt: TGTGCCAGCAGTTACTCATGGCTGGGGAGCGAGTATAGCACAGATACGCAGTATTTT; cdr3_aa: CASSYSWLGSEYSTDTQYF
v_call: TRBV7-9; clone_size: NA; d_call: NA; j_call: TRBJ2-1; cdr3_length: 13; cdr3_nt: TGTGCCAGCAGCTGGAGACAAAACAATGAGCAGTTCTTC; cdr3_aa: CASSWRQNNEQFF
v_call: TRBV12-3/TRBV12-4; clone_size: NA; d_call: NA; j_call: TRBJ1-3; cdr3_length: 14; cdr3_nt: TGTGCCAGCAGTTTGTTAGGGGCAGGAAACACCATATATTTT; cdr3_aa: CASSLLGAGNTIYF
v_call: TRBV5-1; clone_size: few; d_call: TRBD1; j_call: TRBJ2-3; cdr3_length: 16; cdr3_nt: TGCGCCAGCAGCTTGGATGGGACAGGGGCGGGAGATACGCAGTATTTT; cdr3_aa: CASSLDGTGAGDTQYF
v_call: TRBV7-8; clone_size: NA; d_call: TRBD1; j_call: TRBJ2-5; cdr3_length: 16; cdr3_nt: TGTGCCAGCAGGGGTCGGGACAGGATAAACCCAGAGACCCAGTACTTC; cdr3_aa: CASRGRDRINPETQYF
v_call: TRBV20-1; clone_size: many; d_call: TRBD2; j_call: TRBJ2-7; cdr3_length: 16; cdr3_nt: TGCAGTGCTAGAGCGTACGCTAGCGGGATAACCTACGAGCAGTACTTC; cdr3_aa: CSARAYASGITYEQYF
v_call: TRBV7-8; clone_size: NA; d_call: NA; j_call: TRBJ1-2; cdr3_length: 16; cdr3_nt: TGTGCCAGCAGCTTAGGACAGGTTGGGATTGGTGATGGCTACACCTTC; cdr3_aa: CASSLGQVGIGDGYTF
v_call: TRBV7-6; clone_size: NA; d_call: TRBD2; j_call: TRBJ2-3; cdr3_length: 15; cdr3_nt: TGTGCCAGCAGCCCGGCGGGAGGGCCAGGAGATACGCAGTATTTT; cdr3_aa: CASSPAGGPGDTQYF
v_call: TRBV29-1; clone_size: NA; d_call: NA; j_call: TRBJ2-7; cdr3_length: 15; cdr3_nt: TGCAGCGCCAAAGGGGGGCAGGGGGGTACCTACGAGCAGTACTTC; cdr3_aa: CSAKGGQGGTYEQYF